The entry below gives a single TCR beta chain sequence along with its context. What it binds is unknown. This record belongs to a study of shared clonotypes between healthy human individuals. General study results and limits: When naive CD4 clonotypes were compared across a few donors, 4% to 5.5% were shared.

Evenly divided among several immunoSEQ plates was the genomic DNA of each subset. Original processing methods: For the immunoSEQ data, sequences were junction-only without quality scores, so filtering differed. Assay: immunoSEQ multiplex PCR; the TCRdb copy retains only in-frame clones and omits some. The DNA was the basis for D and trimming; V, J and clone size are from that table. Of 2.3 million or so clones in the sample, over 90% are singletons; the top ten hold 0.39%. Recent vaccinations or acute infections were absent in the healthy HIV-negative adult donors. Sequencing was performed on naive CD4+ T cells from PBMCs. The subset: CD45RA+ positively selected. This TCR derives from a man aged 18 to 29 in good health. Some clones in this sample may be carry-over from other donors' samples.

For the CDR3, the DNA is TGTGCCAGCAGCTCTAGACAGGCAACTAATGAAAAACTGTTTTTT. Amino acids: CASSSRQATNEKLFF. The V and J genes are TRBV7-9 and TRBJ1-4; TRBD1 is a possible D gene (6 bases). The germline CDR1 and CDR2 sequences are SEHNR and FQNEAQ (reference sequence). The germline V and J ends were trimmed by 4 bases and 0 bases, with 9 bases remaining between them. The CDR3 runs to 15 residues.